The source of this TCR beta chain is a study of blood T cells in healthy people across ages. Findings of the study overall: Measured against age, TCR beta diversity per million T cells decreased in a roughly linear manner. Diversity figures derived from one million T cells were judged to underestimate the true value.

This clonotype has only a few counts. Its antigen is unidentified. Then a second PCR, running about 6 to 12 cycles, was carried out with a sample-barcoded 5' primer and a J-beta primer mix. MiXCR, run by TCRdb on the 5' RACE reads, gives a single entry per CDR3 protein. The sample carries about 600,000 distinct CDR3 sequences, roughly 43% recorded once. Germline CDR1 reads SGDLS; CDR2 reads YYNGEE. J lost 4 bases, V lost 7 bases, and 8 bases had no gene match. CDR3 size: 15 residues. The source material was blood. This chain links TRBV9 with TRBJ2-1; TRBD1 matches at 10 bases. This receptor was taken from a man at least 80 years old in good health. CDR3 in amino acids: CASSSPGQGYNEQFF. CDR3 DNA: TGTGCCAGCTCATCCCCGGGACAGGGGTACAATGAGCAGTTCTTC.